The rows below give T cell receptor beta chains drawn from one sample of a study of cytomegalovirus exposure and HLA in healthy donors. Data came from immunoSEQ multiplex PCR; TCRdb stores just in-frame clones and leaves some out. This table holds some 87,000 clones, 60% to 80% found once. Sequenced sample: PBMCs. These receptor sequences come from a woman aged 45-65 years in good health and CMV-seropositive. Each CDR3 is given with its conserved first and last residue. D genes are given only for firm matches. For some rows the clone size is stated as once, few or many, or as a class when expanded; others skip it.

cdr3_length: 11
d_call: NA
v_call: TRBV20-1
j_call: TRBJ1-2
clone_size: NA
cdr3_aa: CSARPRGGYTF
cdr3_nt: TGCAGTGCCAGGCCACGTGGTGGCTACACCTTC

cdr3_length: 12
d_call: NA
v_call: TRBV5-4
j_call: TRBJ1-2
clone_size: NA
cdr3_aa: CASSEGGYGYTF
cdr3_nt: TGTGCCAGCAGCGAGGGCGGCTATGGCTACACCTTC

cdr3_length: 12
d_call: NA
v_call: TRBV2
j_call: TRBJ2-1
clone_size: NA
cdr3_aa: CADTSRRDEQFF
cdr3_nt: TGTGCCGACACTAGCCGCCGGGATGAGCAGTTCTTC

cdr3_length: 14
d_call: TRBD1
v_call: TRBV28
j_call: TRBJ1-1
clone_size: NA
cdr3_aa: CASSPTGTGEVAFF
cdr3_nt: TGTGCCAGCAGCCCCACCGGGACAGGGGAGGTAGCTTTCTTT

cdr3_length: 16
d_call: TRBD1
v_call: TRBV5-6
j_call: TRBJ1-4
clone_size: medium-sized
cdr3_aa: CASSPLGGQGEEKLFF
cdr3_nt: TGTGCCAGCAGCCCCCTAGGGGGACAGGGTGAGGAAAAACTGTTTTTT

cdr3_length: 14
d_call: NA
v_call: TRBV7-3
j_call: TRBJ1-2
clone_size: NA
cdr3_aa: CASSLSTAGDGYTF
cdr3_nt: TGTGCCAGCAGCTTAAGTACAGCAGGGGACGGCTACACCTTC

cdr3_length: 16
d_call: TRBD2
v_call: TRBV27
j_call: TRBJ2-3
clone_size: NA
cdr3_aa: CASSLRTSYVRDTQYF
cdr3_nt: TGTGCCAGCAGTTTAAGGACTAGTTATGTTAGGGATACGCAGTATTTT

cdr3_length: 16
d_call: TRBD2
v_call: TRBV9
j_call: TRBJ2-5
clone_size: NA
cdr3_aa: CASSAGTSGMQETQYF
cdr3_nt: TGTGCCAGCAGCGCCGGGACTAGCGGGATGCAAGAGACCCAGTACTTC

cdr3_length: 22
d_call: NA
v_call: TRBV12-5
j_call: TRBJ2-3
clone_size: NA
cdr3_aa: CASGLVHARPLLVALTTDTQYF
cdr3_nt: TGTGCTAGTGGTTTGGTACACGCTAGACCCTTACTAGTCGCCCTAACCACAGATACGCAGTATTTT

cdr3_length: 14
d_call: TRBD1
v_call: TRBV29-1
j_call: TRBJ2-7
clone_size: NA
cdr3_aa: CSAGSRDSSYEQYF
cdr3_nt: TGCAGCGCCGGGTCCCGGGACAGCTCCTACGAGCAGTACTTC

cdr3_length: 12
d_call: NA
v_call: TRBV2
j_call: TRBJ2-7
clone_size: NA
cdr3_aa: CASSARVGEQYF
cdr3_nt: TGTGCCAGCAGTGCCAGGGTGGGGGAGCAGTACTTC

cdr3_length: 12
d_call: NA
v_call: TRBV28
j_call: TRBJ2-7
clone_size: few
cdr3_aa: CAISGASYEQYF
cdr3_nt: TGTGCCATATCAGGGGCCTCCTACGAGCAGTACTTC

cdr3_length: 15
d_call: NA
v_call: TRBV28
j_call: TRBJ2-3
clone_size: NA
cdr3_aa: CASSLGTLRKDTQYF
cdr3_nt: TGTGCCAGCAGTTTAGGGACTCTAAGGAAAGATACGCAGTATTTT

cdr3_length: 13
d_call: NA
v_call: TRBV10-3
j_call: TRBJ2-3
clone_size: few
cdr3_aa: CAISTAGTDTQYF
cdr3_nt: TGTGCCATCAGTACCGCAGGCACAGATACGCAGTATTTT

cdr3_length: 15
d_call: TRBD2
v_call: TRBV19
j_call: TRBJ2-1
clone_size: NA
cdr3_aa: CASSSGTSGRANQFF
cdr3_nt: TGTGCCAGTAGTTCCGGGACTAGCGGGAGGGCTAACCAGTTCTTC

cdr3_length: 16
d_call: NA
v_call: TRBV5-1
j_call: TRBJ2-3
clone_size: NA
cdr3_aa: CASSPGLQWSTDTQYF
cdr3_nt: TGCGCCAGCAGCCCAGGATTGCAGTGGAGCACAGATACGCAGTATTTT

cdr3_length: 17
d_call: TRBD1
v_call: TRBV7-7
j_call: TRBJ1-1
clone_size: NA
cdr3_aa: CASSLARLRQGGTEAFF
cdr3_nt: TGTGCTAGCAGCTTAGCAAGGCTGCGACAGGGGGGTACTGAAGCTTTCTTT

cdr3_length: 13
d_call: NA
v_call: TRBV7-6
j_call: TRBJ2-1
clone_size: NA
cdr3_aa: CASSLAGTDEQFF
cdr3_nt: TGTGCCAGCAGCTTAGCAGGGACTGATGAGCAGTTCTTC

cdr3_length: 13
d_call: TRBD1
v_call: TRBV7-3
j_call: TRBJ1-1
clone_size: few
cdr3_aa: CASSLQGASEAFF
cdr3_nt: TGTGCCAGCAGCTTACAGGGGGCAAGTGAAGCTTTCTTT

cdr3_length: 14
d_call: NA
v_call: TRBV5-1
j_call: TRBJ1-1
clone_size: NA
cdr3_aa: CASKQPGQTSEAFF
cdr3_nt: TGCGCCAGCAAACAACCGGGACAAACGTCGGAAGCTTTCTTT

cdr3_length: 12
d_call: NA
v_call: TRBV19
j_call: TRBJ1-2
clone_size: NA
cdr3_aa: CASSDSRYGYTF
cdr3_nt: TGTGCCAGTAGCGACAGCAGGTATGGCTACACCTTC

cdr3_length: 15
d_call: NA
v_call: TRBV18
j_call: TRBJ2-4
clone_size: few
cdr3_aa: CASSSEGHDVNIQYF
cdr3_nt: TGTGCCAGCTCATCCGAAGGACACGACGTAAACATTCAGTACTTC